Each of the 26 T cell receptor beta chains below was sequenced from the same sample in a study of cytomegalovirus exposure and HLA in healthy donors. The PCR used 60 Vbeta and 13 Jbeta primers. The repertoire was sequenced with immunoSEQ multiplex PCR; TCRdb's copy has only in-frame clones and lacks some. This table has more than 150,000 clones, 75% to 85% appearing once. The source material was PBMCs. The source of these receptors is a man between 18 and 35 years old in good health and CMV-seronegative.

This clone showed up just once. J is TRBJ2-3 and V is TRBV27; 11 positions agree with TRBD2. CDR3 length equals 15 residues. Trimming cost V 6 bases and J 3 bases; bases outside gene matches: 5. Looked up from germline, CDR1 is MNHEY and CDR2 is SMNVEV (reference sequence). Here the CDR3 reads CASSLTSGGTDTQYF. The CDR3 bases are TGTGCCAGCAGCCTTACTAGCGGGGGAACAGATACGCAGTATTTT.

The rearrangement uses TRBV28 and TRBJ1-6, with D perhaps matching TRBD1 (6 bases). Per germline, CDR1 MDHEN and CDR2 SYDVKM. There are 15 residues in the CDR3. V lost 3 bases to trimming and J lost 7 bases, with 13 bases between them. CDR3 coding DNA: TGTGCCAGCAGTTTTAGAGACAGGCCGAATTCACCCCTCCACTTT. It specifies CASSFRDRPNSPLHF.

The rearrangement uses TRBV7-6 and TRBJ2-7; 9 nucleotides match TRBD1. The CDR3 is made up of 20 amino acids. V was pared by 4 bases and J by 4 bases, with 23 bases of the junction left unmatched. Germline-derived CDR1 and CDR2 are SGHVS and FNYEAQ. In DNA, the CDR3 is TGTGCCAGCAGCTCTACCCCGACAGGGGGATTAGCGAAAAATTCTTACGAGCAGTACTTC. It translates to CASSSTPTGGLAKNSYEQYF. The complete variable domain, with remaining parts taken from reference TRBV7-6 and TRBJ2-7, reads GAGVSQSPRYKVTKRGQDVALRCDPISGHVSLYWYRQALGQGPEFLTYFNYEAQQDKSGLPNDRFSAERPEGSISTLTIQRTEQRDSAMYRCASSSTPTGGLAKNSYEQYFGPGTRLTVT.

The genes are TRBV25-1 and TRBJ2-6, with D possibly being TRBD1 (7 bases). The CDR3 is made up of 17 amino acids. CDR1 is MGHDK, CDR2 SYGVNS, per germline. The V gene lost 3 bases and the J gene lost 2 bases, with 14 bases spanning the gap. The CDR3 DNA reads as TGTGCCAGCAGTGATTGGCAGGGGGGAACTGGGGCCAACGTCCTGACTTTC. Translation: CASSDWQGGTGANVLTF.

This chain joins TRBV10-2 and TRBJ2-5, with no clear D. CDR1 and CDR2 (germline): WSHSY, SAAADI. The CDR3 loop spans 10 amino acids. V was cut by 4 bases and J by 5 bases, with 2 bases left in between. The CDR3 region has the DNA TGCGCCAGCAGTGCGGAGACCCAGTACTTC. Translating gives CASSAETQYF.

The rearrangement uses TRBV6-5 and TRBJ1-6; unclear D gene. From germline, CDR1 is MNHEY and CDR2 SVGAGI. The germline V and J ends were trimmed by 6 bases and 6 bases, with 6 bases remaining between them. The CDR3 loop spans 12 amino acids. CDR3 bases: TGTGCCAGCAGACTGGTTAATTCACCCCTCCACTTT. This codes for CASRLVNSPLHF.

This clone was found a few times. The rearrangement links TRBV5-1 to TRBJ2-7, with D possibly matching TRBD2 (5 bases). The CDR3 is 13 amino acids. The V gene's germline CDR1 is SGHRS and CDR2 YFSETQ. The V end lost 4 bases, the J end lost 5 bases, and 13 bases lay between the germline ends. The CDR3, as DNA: TGCGCCAGCAGCCCCAGTAGCGTCCACGAGCAGTACTTC. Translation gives CASSPSSVHEQYF.

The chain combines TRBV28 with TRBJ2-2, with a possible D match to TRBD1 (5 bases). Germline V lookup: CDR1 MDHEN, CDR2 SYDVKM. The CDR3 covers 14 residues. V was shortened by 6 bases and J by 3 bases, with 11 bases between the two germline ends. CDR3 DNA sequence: TGTGCCAGCAGGGACACCGCGTACACCGGGGAGCTGTTTTTT. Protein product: CASRDTAYTGELFF.

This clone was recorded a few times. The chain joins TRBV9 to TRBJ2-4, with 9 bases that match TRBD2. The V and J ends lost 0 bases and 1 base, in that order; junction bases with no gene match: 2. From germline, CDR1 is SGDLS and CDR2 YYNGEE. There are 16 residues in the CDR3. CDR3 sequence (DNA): TGTGCCAGCAGCGTAGGGGCGGGGGGGGCCAAAAACATTCAGTACTTC. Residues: CASSVGAGGAKNIQYF. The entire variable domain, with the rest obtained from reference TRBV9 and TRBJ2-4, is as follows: DSGVTQTPKHLITATGQRVTLRCSPRSGDLSVYWYQQSLDQGLQFLIQYYNGEERAKGNILERFSAQQFPDLHSELNLSSLELGDSALYFCASSVGAGGAKNIQYFGAGTRLSVL.

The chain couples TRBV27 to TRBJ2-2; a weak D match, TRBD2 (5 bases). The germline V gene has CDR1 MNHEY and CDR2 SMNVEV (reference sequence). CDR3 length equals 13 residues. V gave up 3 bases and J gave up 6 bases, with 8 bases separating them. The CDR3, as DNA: TGTGCCAGCAGTTTCCCCGGGGCCGGGGAGCTGTTTTTT. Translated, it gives CASSFPGAGELFF.

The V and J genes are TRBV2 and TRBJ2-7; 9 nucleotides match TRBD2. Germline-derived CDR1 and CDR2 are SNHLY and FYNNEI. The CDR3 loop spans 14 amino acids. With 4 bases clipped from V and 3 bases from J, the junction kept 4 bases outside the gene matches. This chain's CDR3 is CASSGGGRDYEQYF. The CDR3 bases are TGTGCCAGCAGTGGGGGCGGGAGGGACTACGAGCAGTACTTC.

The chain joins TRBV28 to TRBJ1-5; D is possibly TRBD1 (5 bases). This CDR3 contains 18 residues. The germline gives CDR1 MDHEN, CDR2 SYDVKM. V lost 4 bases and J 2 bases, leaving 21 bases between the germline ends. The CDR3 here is CASSSGGLPGFGNQPQHF. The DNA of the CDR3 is TGTGCCAGCAGTTCGGGGGGATTACCAGGGTTCGGCAATCAGCCCCAGCATTTT.

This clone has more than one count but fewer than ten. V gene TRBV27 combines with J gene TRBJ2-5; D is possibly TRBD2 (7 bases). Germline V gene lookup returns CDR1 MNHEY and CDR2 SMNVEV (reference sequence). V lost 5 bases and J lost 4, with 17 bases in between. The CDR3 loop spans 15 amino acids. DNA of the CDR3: TGTGCCAGCAGTCTCAGGGGATTAGCGGGAGAGACCCAGTACTTC. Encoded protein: CASSLRGLAGETQYF.

DNA for the CDR3: TGCGCCAGCAGCTTGGCGGCTGTGGGAGGCATTCAGTACTTC. As protein: CASSLAAVGGIQYF. This rearrangement joins TRBV5-1 to TRBJ2-4; TRBD2 might be the D (6 bases). This CDR3 is 14 amino acids long. V was trimmed by 0 bases and J by 9 bases, leaving 13 bases between them. CDR1 SGHRS and CDR2 YFSETQ come from the germline V gene.

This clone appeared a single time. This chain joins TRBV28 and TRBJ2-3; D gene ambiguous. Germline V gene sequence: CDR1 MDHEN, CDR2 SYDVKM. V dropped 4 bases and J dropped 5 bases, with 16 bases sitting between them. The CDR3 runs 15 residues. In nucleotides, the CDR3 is TGTGCCAGCAGTTCCTCAATGGTGGCCAGAGATACGCAGTATTTT. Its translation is CASSSSMVARDTQYF.

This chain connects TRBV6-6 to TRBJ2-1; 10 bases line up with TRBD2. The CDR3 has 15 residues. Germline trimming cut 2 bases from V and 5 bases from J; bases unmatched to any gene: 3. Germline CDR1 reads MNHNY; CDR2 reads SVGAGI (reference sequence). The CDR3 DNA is TGTGCCAGCAGTTACGCAGCGGGGGGGGACAATGAGCAGTTCTTC. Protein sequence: CASSYAAGGDNEQFF.

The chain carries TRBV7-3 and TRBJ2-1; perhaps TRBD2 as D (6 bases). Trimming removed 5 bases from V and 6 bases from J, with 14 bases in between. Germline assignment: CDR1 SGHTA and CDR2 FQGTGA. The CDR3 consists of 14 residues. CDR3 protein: CASSATGSSNEQFF. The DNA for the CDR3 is TGTGCCAGCAGCGCCACCGGGAGTTCCAATGAGCAGTTCTTC.

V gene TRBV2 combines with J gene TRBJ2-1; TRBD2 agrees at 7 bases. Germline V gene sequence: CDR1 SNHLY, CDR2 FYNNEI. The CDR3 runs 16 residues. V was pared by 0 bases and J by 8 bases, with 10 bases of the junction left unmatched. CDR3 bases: TGTGCCAGCAGTGAAGCGTTAGGACTAGTTGGCTATGAGCAGTTCTTC. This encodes CASSEALGLVGYEQFF.

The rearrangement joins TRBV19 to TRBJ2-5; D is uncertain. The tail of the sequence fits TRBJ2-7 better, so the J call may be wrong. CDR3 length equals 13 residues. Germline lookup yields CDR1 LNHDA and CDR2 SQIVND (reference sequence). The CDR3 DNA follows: TGTGCCAGTAGAGCCTCCAGCGCCCGCGAGCAGTACTTC. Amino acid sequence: CASRASSAREQYF.

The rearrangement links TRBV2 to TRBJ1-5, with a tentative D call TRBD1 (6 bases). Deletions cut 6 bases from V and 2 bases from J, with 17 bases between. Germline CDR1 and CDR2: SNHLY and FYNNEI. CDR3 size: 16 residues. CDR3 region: CASSRSAGVGNQPQHF. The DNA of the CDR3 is TGTGCCAGCAGCAGAAGCGCAGGGGTGGGCAATCAGCCCCAGCATTTT.

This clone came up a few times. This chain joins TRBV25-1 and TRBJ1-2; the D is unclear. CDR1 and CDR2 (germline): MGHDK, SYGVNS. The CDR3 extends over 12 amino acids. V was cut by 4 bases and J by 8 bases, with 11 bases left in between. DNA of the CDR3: TGTGCCAGCAGTGTGAGAAGAGGGGGCTACACCTTC. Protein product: CASSVRRGGYTF.

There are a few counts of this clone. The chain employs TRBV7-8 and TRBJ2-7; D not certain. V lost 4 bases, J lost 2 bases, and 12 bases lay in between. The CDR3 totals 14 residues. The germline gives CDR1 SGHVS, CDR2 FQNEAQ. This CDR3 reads CASSSHGAAYEQYF. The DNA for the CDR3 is TGTGCCAGCAGCTCGCACGGAGCAGCCTACGAGCAGTACTTC.

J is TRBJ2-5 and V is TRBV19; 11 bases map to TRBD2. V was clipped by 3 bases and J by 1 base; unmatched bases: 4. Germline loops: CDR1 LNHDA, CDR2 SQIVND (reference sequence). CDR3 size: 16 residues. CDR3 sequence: CASSMGLAESQETQYF. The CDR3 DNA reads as TGTGCCAGTAGTATGGGACTAGCGGAATCCCAAGAGACCCAGTACTTC.

The CDR3 spells CASSGQGGDNSPLHF. CDR3 sequence (DNA): TGTGCCAGCAGTGGACAGGGAGGGGATAATTCACCCCTCCACTTT. J is TRBJ1-6 and V is TRBV9; 8 bases map to TRBD1. The CDR3 is 15 residues long. V gave up 5 bases and J gave up 5 bases; unmatched junction bases: 6. Germline CDR1 reads SGDLS; CDR2 reads YYNGEE.

The CDR3, as DNA: TGTGCCAGCAGCCAAGGACCTTCGGGCAGGGGCGGTGGCTACACCTTC. Translated, it gives CASSQGPSGRGGGYTF. The chain recombines TRBV14 with TRBJ1-2; tentatively, D is TRBD1 (6 bases). This CDR3 is 16 amino acids long. Germline V gene lookup returns CDR1 SGHDN and CDR2 FVKESK. Trimming shortened V by 1 base and J by 7 bases, and 19 bases separated the two germline ends.

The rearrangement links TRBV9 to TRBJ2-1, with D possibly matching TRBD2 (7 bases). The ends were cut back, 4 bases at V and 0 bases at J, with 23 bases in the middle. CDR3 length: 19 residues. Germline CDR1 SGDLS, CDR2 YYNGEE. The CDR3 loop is CASSPRGGEAGSSYNEQFF. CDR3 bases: TGTGCCAGCAGCCCAAGAGGGGGGGAAGCGGGAAGCTCCTACAATGAGCAGTTCTTC.